This entry lists 32 T cell receptor beta chains sequenced from one sample in a study of blood T cell repertoires in COVID-19. Assay: immunoSEQ multiplex PCR; the TCRdb copy retains only in-frame clones and omits some. Here the sample spans 300,000 to 350,000 clones, approximately 86% being singletons. Sequencing was performed on PBMCs or T cells enriched from blood (not recorded which). These receptors came from a woman in her late teens or twenties who had recovered from COVID-19.

This CDR3 reads CASSLVAGLNTEAFF. As DNA, the CDR3 is TGTGCCAGCAGCTTAGTGGCAGGGCTGAACACTGAAGCTTTCTTT. The genes are TRBV11-2 and TRBJ1-1, with TRBD1 as a possible D gene (5 bases). V lost 1 base to trimming and J lost 0 bases, with 9 bases between them. The CDR3 is 15 residues long. Germline loops: CDR1 SGHAT, CDR2 FQNNGV.

This chain joins TRBV5-5 and TRBJ2-3, with a possible D match to TRBD2 (6 bases). V dropped 5 bases and J dropped 5 bases, with 21 bases sitting between them. The CDR3 runs 16 residues. From germline, CDR1 is SGHKS and CDR2 YYEKEE (reference sequence). CDR3 residues: CASSSGLAGLVDTQYF. As DNA, the CDR3 is TGTGCCAGCAGTTCGGGACTCGCCGGGTTGGTAGATACGCAGTATTTT.

This clone was detected only a few times. This chain uses TRBV6-5 with TRBJ2-7, with a possible D match to TRBD2 (6 bases). Trimming shortened V by 0 bases and J by 5 bases, and 14 bases separated the two germline ends. CDR1 is MNHEY and CDR2 is SVGAGI in the germline V gene. The CDR3 loop spans 15 amino acids. The CDR3 sequence is CASSYSGEELNEQYF. The CDR3 region has the DNA TGTGCCAGCAGTTACTCAGGGGAGGAACTTAACGAGCAGTACTTC.

The chain recombines TRBV4-1 with TRBJ1-1, with 11 nucleotides matching TRBD1. With V trimmed by 1 base and J by 7 bases, 5 bases remained unmatched. CDR1 is MGHRA and CDR2 is YSYEKL in the germline V gene. The CDR3 contains 15 residues. CDR3: CASSQGPGTGGEAFF. The DNA for the CDR3 is TGCGCCAGCAGCCAAGGTCCTGGGACAGGGGGTGAAGCTTTCTTT.

The chain employs TRBV4-3 and TRBJ1-6, with D perhaps TRBD1 (5 bases). The germline CDR1 and CDR2 sequences are LGHNA and YSLEER. The CDR3 has 14 amino acids. The germline V and J ends were trimmed by 4 bases and 9 bases, with 13 bases remaining between them. CDR3 protein: CASSPRVGSSPLHF. DNA for the CDR3: TGCGCCAGCAGCCCCAGGGTAGGGTCTTCACCCCTCCACTTT.

This clone is a singleton in its sample. The chain employs TRBV10-3 and TRBJ2-7, with TRBD2 matching 13 bases. The CDR3 consists of 13 residues. Germline V gene sequence: CDR1 ENHRY, CDR2 SYGVKD. Trimming at V came to 10 bases and at J to 4 bases, leaving 4 bases not matched to a gene. Here the CDR3 reads CATGTSGTYEQYF. CDR3 bases: TGTGCCACGGGGACTAGCGGGACTTACGAGCAGTACTTC.

This chain connects TRBV6-5 to TRBJ2-5; 8 nucleotides align to TRBD1. The germline V gene has CDR1 MNHEY and CDR2 SVGAGI. Germline trimming cut 3 bases from V and 1 base from J; bases unmatched to any gene: 1. The CDR3 extends over 14 amino acids. The DNA of the CDR3 is TGTGCCAGCAGTTATACAGGGGGCCAAGAGACCCAGTACTTC. It codes for CASSYTGGQETQYF.

The genes are TRBV3-1 (or the pseudogene TRBV3-2) and TRBJ2-7; the match to TRBD1 covers 9 bases. The germline CDR1 and CDR2 sequences are LGHDT and YNNKEL (reference sequence). V was clipped by 4 bases and J by 1 base; unmatched bases: 11. This CDR3 spans 17 amino acids. CDR3 region: CASSRLSGDRVSYEQYF. The CDR3 nucleotides are TGTGCCAGCAGCCGTCTGTCCGGGGACAGGGTTTCCTACGAGCAGTACTTC.

The J gene is TRBJ1-6, the V gene TRBV28, with 7 bases fitting TRBD1. This CDR3 is built from 16 residues. V lost 3 bases to trimming and J lost 3 bases; unmatched junction nucleotides: 5. Germline V CDR1 and CDR2: MDHEN, SYDVKM. Here the CDR3 DNA reads TGTGCCAGCAGTTTCCCCCGGGACAGCTATAATTCACCCCTCCACTTT. Amino acids: CASSFPRDSYNSPLHF. The full variable domain, completed using reference TRBV28 and TRBJ1-6, is DVKVTQSSRYLVKRTGEKVFLECVQDMDHENMFWYRQDPGLGLRLIYFSYDVKMKEKGDIPEGYSVSREKKERFSLILESASTNQTSMYLCASSFPRDSYNSPLHFGNGTRLTVT.

The V and J genes are TRBV6-6 and TRBJ1-3, with a possible D match to TRBD1 (6 bases). This CDR3 comprises 16 residues. V lost 6 bases to trimming and J lost 3 bases, with 18 bases between them. From germline, CDR1 is MNHNY and CDR2 SVGAGI (reference sequence). The CDR3 DNA follows: TGTGCCAGCAGGACTCATCGGGGGGCCCGTGGAAACACCATATATTTT. This sequence encodes CASRTHRGARGNTIYF.

The chain links TRBV18 to TRBJ1-6, with 7 bases fitting TRBD1. Germline CDR1 is KGHSH and CDR2 is LQKENI. The CDR3 covers 17 residues. Unmatched junction bases numbered 4, after V lost 2 bases and J lost 0 bases. This CDR3 reads CASSPGAGGSYNSPLHF. CDR3 bases: TGTGCCAGCTCACCAGGGGCAGGGGGCTCCTATAATTCACCCCTCCACTTT.

This rearrangement joins TRBV5-6 to TRBJ1-2; 8 bases map to TRBD1. Germline V gives CDR1 SGHDT, CDR2 YYEEEE. V lost 1 base, J lost 7 bases, and 18 bases stayed unmatched. There are 18 residues in the CDR3. For the CDR3, the DNA is TGTGCCAGCAGCTTGATACTTTCCTGGACAGGGTCTTCTTCTGGCTACACCTTC. This sequence encodes CASSLILSWTGSSSGYTF.

This clone appeared a few times. In nucleotides, the CDR3 is TGTGCCAGCAGCCGAAAAAGGACTATCGGCTACAATGAGCAGTTCTTC. As protein: CASSRKRTIGYNEQFF. The rearrangement links TRBV13 to TRBJ2-1; D is perhaps TRBD2 (6 bases). Trimming took 5 bases from V and 3 from J, leaving 17 bases between them. CDR3 length: 16 residues. CDR1 is PRHDT and CDR2 is FYEKMQ in the germline V gene (reference sequence).

The rearrangement links TRBV6-2 or TRBV6-3 to TRBJ2-5, with a tentative D call TRBD2 (6 bases). CDR3 length equals 14 residues. Trimming removed 0 bases at V and 5 bases at J, with 10 bases between. Germline V gives CDR1 MNHEY, CDR2 SVGEGT. The CDR3 sequence: CASSYSRGVETQYF. The CDR3 coding sequence is TGTGCCAGCAGTTACTCGCGGGGTGTGGAGACCCAGTACTTC.

The V and J genes are TRBV5-5 and TRBJ1-2, with 11 nucleotides matching TRBD1. Looked up from germline, CDR1 is SGHKS and CDR2 is YYEKEE (reference sequence). The CDR3 is 16 amino acids. The V segment lost 3 bases and the J segment 8 bases; nucleotides outside the gene matches: 12. CDR3 sequence reads: CASSWSVGQGAAGYTF. In DNA form, the CDR3 reads TGTGCCAGCAGCTGGTCCGTTGGACAGGGGGCGGCCGGCTACACCTTC.

This chain joins TRBV28 and TRBJ2-7, with TRBD1 matching 9 bases. The J segment lost 9 bases and the V segment lost 7 bases, leaving 16 bases of the junction unmatched. This CDR3 comprises 15 residues. The V gene's germline CDR1 is MDHEN and CDR2 SYDVKM. The CDR3 DNA follows: TGTGCCAGCAAGACGCCGGGACAGGGACGGCTGAGGCAGTACTTC. Translating gives CASKTPGQGRLRQYF.

The V and J genes are TRBV24-1 and TRBJ2-2; 7 bases match TRBD1. Germline V gene data show CDR1 as KGHDR and CDR2 as SFDVKD. Trimming removed 7 bases from V and 3 bases from J; junction bases left unmatched: 13. The CDR3 is made up of 17 amino acids. The CDR3: CATRPGGRSRDTGELFF. The CDR3 DNA follows: TGTGCCACCAGGCCAGGGGGTCGTTCGAGAGACACCGGGGAGCTGTTTTTT.

The chain links TRBV5-5 to TRBJ1-1; D not certain. The V end was cut by 0 bases, the J end by 5 bases, with 11 bases between. Germline CDR1 is SGHKS and CDR2 is YYEKEE (reference sequence). This CDR3 is 14 amino acids long. The CDR3 bases are TGTGCCAGCAGCTTGGAGTCAAGCCTAACTGAAGCTTTCTTT. This sequence encodes CASSLESSLTEAFF. The entire variable domain, with the rest obtained from reference TRBV5-5 and TRBJ1-1, is as follows: DAGVTQSPTHLIKTRGQQVTLRCSPISGHKSVSWYQQVLGQGPQFIFQYYEKEERGRGNFPDRFSARQFPNYSSELNVNALLLGDSALYLCASSLESSLTEAFFGQGTRLTVV.

The chain carries TRBV6-1 and TRBJ2-2; D is unclear. The ends were cut back, 1 base at V and 7 bases at J, with 13 bases in the middle. The CDR3 is made up of 15 amino acids. Per germline, CDR1 MNHNS and CDR2 SASEGT. The chain's CDR3 is CASSEVPGLDGELFF. The CDR3 nucleotides read TGTGCCAGCAGTGAAGTTCCAGGTTTGGACGGGGAGCTGTTTTTT.

The V call is TRBV5-4, the J call TRBJ1-2; D unresolved. The CDR3 loop spans 15 amino acids. CDR1 is SGHNT, CDR2 YYREEE, per germline (reference sequence). Trimming pared 1 base from V and 1 base from J, leaving 11 bases between. The CDR3, as DNA: TGTGCCAGCAGCTTGTTTCAACAATTTAACTATGGCTACACCTTC. It encodes CASSLFQQFNYGYTF.

CDR3 bases: TGCAGTGCTAGTGTCCTAGGGACTAGCGGGATACAAGAGACCCAGTACTTC. This translates into CSASVLGTSGIQETQYF. The chain recombines TRBV20-1 with TRBJ2-5, with 13 bases identical to TRBD2. Per germline, CDR1 DFQATT and CDR2 SNEGSKA (reference sequence). With 3 bases clipped from V and 2 bases from J, the junction kept 9 bases outside the gene matches. The CDR3 is made up of 17 amino acids.

The V and J genes are TRBV3-1 (or the pseudogene TRBV3-2) and TRBJ1-2; no reliable D call. The CDR3 contains 16 residues. From germline, CDR1 is LGHDT and CDR2 YNNKEL (reference sequence). The ends were cut back, 7 bases at V and 2 bases at J, with 20 bases in the middle. CDR3 nucleotide sequence: TGTGCCAGCACCCCCGGGGTAGGGCAGCTCAACTATGGCTACACCTTC. Amino acid sequence: CASTPGVGQLNYGYTF.

This rearrangement joins TRBV3-1 (or the pseudogene TRBV3-2) to TRBJ2-7; no clear D gene. This CDR3 is built from 12 residues. Germline CDR1 reads LGHDT; CDR2 reads YNNKEL (reference sequence). V lost 3 bases and J 4 bases, leaving 7 bases between the germline ends. CDR3 sequence reads: CASSQRPYEQYF. CDR3 coding DNA: TGTGCCAGCAGCCAGCGGCCTTACGAGCAGTACTTC.

The rearrangement uses TRBV4-3 and TRBJ2-7; the match to TRBD2 covers 10 bases. V gave up 0 bases and J gave up 4 bases; unmatched junction bases: 6. Germline V CDR1 and CDR2: LGHNA, YSLEER. The CDR3 length is 16 residues. Here the CDR3 DNA reads TGCGCCAGCAGCCAAGATGCTAGCGGGAGCTTGTACGAGCAGTACTTC. Translating gives CASSQDASGSLYEQYF.

The V call is TRBV7-6, the J call TRBJ1-1; 7 bases are shared with TRBD1. Trimming cost V 1 base and J 7 bases; bases outside gene matches: 9. Germline V CDR1 and CDR2: SGHVS, FNYEAQ. This CDR3 has 15 residues. Here the CDR3 DNA reads TGTGCCAGCAGCTTAGAGTACAGGGGAGCGAGTGAAGCTTTCTTT. Translating it yields CASSLEYRGASEAFF.

The chain is built from TRBV5-4 and TRBJ1-1, with 7 bases aligning to TRBD1. Unmatched junction bases numbered 13, after V lost 4 bases and J lost 4 bases. The CDR3 covers 16 residues. CDR1 and CDR2 (germline): SGHNT, YYREEE (reference sequence). CDR3 sequence (DNA): TGTGCCAGCAGCCCCTACTCCGGGACAGTAGGCACTGAAGCTTTCTTT. Amino acids: CASSPYSGTVGTEAFF.

The chain is built from TRBV28 and TRBJ1-4; tentative D call: TRBD1 (6 bases). Trimming removed 5 bases from V and 8 bases from J, with 9 bases in between. Germline CDR1 reads MDHEN; CDR2 reads SYDVKM. There are 12 residues in the CDR3. The CDR3 region is CASSQGTEKLFF. CDR3 DNA: TGTGCCAGCAGTCAGGGGACCGAAAAACTGTTTTTT.

The rearrangement links TRBV10-3 to TRBJ2-7; 10 nucleotides line up with TRBD1. Germline CDR1 and CDR2: ENHRY and SYGVKD. CDR3 length: 14 amino acids. V lost 9 bases to trimming and J lost 7 bases; unmatched junction nucleotides: 12. The chain's CDR3 is CAIMKDRGSREQYF. For the CDR3, the DNA is TGTGCCATAATGAAGGACAGGGGGTCTCGGGAGCAGTACTTC.

This CDR3 reads CASSGQGHSYEQYF. DNA of the CDR3: TGTGCCAGCAGCGGACAGGGACACTCCTACGAGCAGTACTTC. The chain links TRBV5-6 to TRBJ2-7; TRBD1 agrees at 8 bases. The trim removed 4 bases at V and 0 bases at J, leaving 3 bases unmatched. The V gene's germline CDR1 is SGHDT and CDR2 YYEEEE. CDR3 length equals 14 residues.

About this clone: The sample holds other DNA sequences that translate to the same CDR3. The rearrangement uses TRBV5-1 and TRBJ2-1; tentative D call: TRBD2 (6 bases). The germline V and J ends were trimmed by 0 bases and 0 bases, with 10 bases remaining between them. Germline V lookup: CDR1 SGHRS, CDR2 YFSETQ. This CDR3 has 16 amino acids. The CDR3 loop reads CASSLAPGSSYNEQFF. The CDR3 DNA reads TGCGCCAGCAGCTTGGCCCCCGGGAGCTCCTACAATGAGCAGTTCTTC.

The chain has TRBV18 and TRBJ2-3; 7 bases are shared with TRBD1. The germline CDR1 and CDR2 sequences are KGHSH and LQKENI. The CDR3 has 15 amino acids. V was pared by 3 bases and J by 3 bases, with 6 bases of the junction left unmatched. The CDR3 loop is CASSPGTGETDTQYF. DNA of the CDR3: TGTGCCAGCTCACCGGGTACAGGGGAAACAGATACGCAGTATTTT.

The chain uses TRBV5-1 and TRBJ2-1; D gene ambiguous. Trimming removed 7 bases from V and 0 bases from J, with 14 bases in between. The CDR3 loop spans 15 amino acids. CDR1 SGHRS and CDR2 YFSETQ come from the germline V gene. In DNA, the CDR3 is TGCGCCAGCGGCAAACAGAGTAGCTCCTACAATGAGCAGTTCTTC. Translated, it gives CASGKQSSSYNEQFF.